This T cell receptor beta chain was recovered during a study of blood T cell repertoires in COVID-19. The wider study: Donors in the United States, Italy and Spain gave samples during acute or convalescent COVID-19. T cells, B-cell-depleted T cells, or PBMCs provided the cDNA or gDNA that served as material.

This CDR3 comprises 12 residues. Between the trimmed V and J ends, which lost 3 bases and 9 bases, there was a span of 12 bases. Germline V CDR1 and CDR2: DFQATT, SNEGSKA (reference sequence). Authors' data handling: Reference gene primer amplification gave nucleated cell count estimates. Assay: immunoSEQ multiplex PCR; the TCRdb copy retains only in-frame clones and omits some. D and trimming were read from the DNA, whereas the V and J calls and clone size are those reported in that table. Here the sample spans around 130,000 clones, around 85% being singletons. The chain has TRBV20-1 and TRBJ2-1, with D hard to call. Material for sequencing was peripheral blood. The receptor's source is a man between 60 and 75 years old with acute or convalescent COVID-19. The CDR3 region is CSASIGGGEQFF. CDR3 nucleotide sequence: TGCAGTGCTAGTATTGGCGGCGGTGAGCAGTTCTTC.